This T cell receptor (beta chain) was retrieved from a study of blood T cell repertoires in COVID-19. Study-wide context: Material from acute and convalescent COVID-19 was sourced from the United States, Italy and Spain.

This clone was observed a few times. Methods used by the authors: How many nucleated cells were present was estimated from reference gene primer amplification. Clones were sequenced by immunoSEQ multiplex PCR, and TCRdb holds only the in-frame ones, with some missing. The DNA was the basis for D and trimming; V, J and clone size are from that table. There are 96,000 or so clones in the sample; more than 85% occur only once, and 1.7% lies in the top ten. V shed 4 bases, J shed 3 bases, and the junction held 6 bases outside the gene matches. This CDR3 is 15 amino acids long. Germline V lookup: CDR1 SQVTM, CDR2 ANQGSEA.

Sequencing used peripheral blood. This sequence originates from a man in his sixties with acute or convalescent COVID-19. This sequence joins TRBV29-1 and TRBJ2-3, with 11 bases lining up with TRBD2. Here the CDR3 reads CSVAWASGRTDTQYF. CDR3 DNA sequence: TGCAGCGTTGCTTGGGCTAGCGGGAGGACAGATACGCAGTATTTT.